In its sample, the clone carrying this T cell receptor (beta chain) was seen a few times. The antigen is undetermined. The record originates from a study of CD8 T cells in ankylosing spondylitis. Study observations and caveats: Clones tied to disease were said to be significantly enriched in matched ankylosing spondylitis synovial fluid. A CD8+ phenotype characterized the disease-linked clones, which were relatively rare in peripheral blood. Earlier literature documents some of the motif variants in reactive arthritis synovial fluid and blood.

TCRdb reprocessed the 5' RACE reads with MiXCR, giving one entry per CDR3 protein. This sample yields roughly 160,000 distinct CDR3 sequences, of which 11% are seen a single time; almost 30% belongs to the top ten. The sample taken for sequencing was blood, either unsorted or a sorted T cell fraction (not recorded which). The source is a male donor with ankylosing spondylitis or in good health (not recorded which).

CDR3 sequence (DNA): TGTGCCAGCAGCTTAGGGGGGAACAACTATGGCTACACCTTC. Translated: CASSLGGNNYGYTF. The rearrangement uses TRBV7-2 and TRBJ1-2; perhaps TRBD1 as D (5 bases). The CDR3 spans 14 residues. Germline V gene sequence: CDR1 SGHTA, CDR2 FQGNSA. V dropped 1 base and J dropped 2 bases, with 8 bases sitting between them.